The entry below gives a single T cell receptor (beta chain) sequence along with its context. What it binds is not known. One junction end disagrees with the germline gene, perhaps due to a read error. This sample stems from a study of tumor-infiltrating lymphocytes in primary liver carcinoma. Study conclusions and caveats: Top clones occupying all five tumor regions numbered only about 8-24%.

This CDR3 spans 13 amino acids. Germline assignment: CDR1 SGHAT and CDR2 FQNNGV. Without any cell sorting, roughly 18-34 mg of bulk tissue yielded co-extracted RNA and DNA. Five separate regions per tumor were sampled. Synthesis of TCR beta cDNA was carried out from 500 ng total RNA with a constant-region primer. Construction of TCR beta libraries relied on three successive nested multiplex PCR rounds employing slightly modified ARM-PCR. With TRBV1-TRBV30 forward primers and a C-beta reverse primer, the first two PCR rounds were run for roughly 9 cycles each. MiXCR, applied by TCRdb to the multiplex PCR reads, yields one record per CDR3 protein. The sample consists of 65,000 to 80,000 distinct CDR3 sequences, over 60% of them appearing once.

The sequenced material came from liver tumor tissue from sampling region 4. Sample subset: tumor region T4, right-lateral pole. This sequence was found in a man aged 40-49 years with primary liver carcinoma and hepatitis B virus infection. The chain combines TRBV11-2 with TRBJ2-1; no clear D gene. CDR3 loop: CASSLCDAYEQFF. Written as DNA, the CDR3 is TGTGCCAGCAGCTTATGTGATGCCTATGAGCAATTCTTC.